What follows is one T cell receptor (beta chain) and its context. Original methodology: Estimation of nucleated cell counts relied on the amplification of reference gene primers. Sequenced by immunoSEQ multiplex PCR; TCRdb stores in-frame clones only, minus some. Clone size and V and J calls were adopted from that table, with D and trimming inferred from the DNA. This sample has about 310,000 clones, with more than 75% found just once. This entry belongs to a study of blood T cell repertoires in COVID-19. About the research overall: Samples of COVID-19 (acute and convalescent) were obtained from the United States, Italy and Spain. PBMCs, B-cell-depleted T cells, or T cells were the source of the cDNA or gDNA that made up the material.

Between the trimmed V and J ends, which lost 3 bases and 9 bases, there was a span of 18 bases. Germline V gene lookup returns CDR1 SEHNR and CDR2 FQNEAQ (reference sequence). This CDR3 spans 14 amino acids. The chain is built from TRBV7-9 and TRBJ2-7; no clear D. Sequenced: peripheral blood. The sequence was obtained from a man aged 50-60 years with active or convalescent COVID-19. This CDR3 is CASSFMRYQATQYF. CDR3 sequence (DNA): TGTGCCAGCAGCTTTATGAGATACCAAGCTACGCAGTACTTC.